This is a list of T cell receptor beta chains from one sample in a study of blood T cell repertoires in COVID-19. Assay: immunoSEQ multiplex PCR; the TCRdb copy retains only in-frame clones and omits some. The sample has fewer than 200,000 clones, roughly 84% seen once. Specimen: PBMCs or T cells enriched from blood (not recorded which). Receptor source: a woman aged 25-40 years who had been exposed to COVID-19. Each CDR3 is given with its conserved first and last residue.

cdr3_aa v_call
CASTQDRFYEQYF TRBV6-5
CASSIDPTHQESPLHF TRBV19
CASSSGLVARETQYF TRBV9
CASSGGTGGYQPQHF TRBV5-1
CASSLAGAGEQFF TRBV7-6
CASSQDSGGNWINYGYTF TRBV4-3
CASSPQAGRAFSGANVLTF TRBV18
CSVAGGPNQPQHF TRBV29-1
CAHGSGSDTEAFF TRBV6-5
CASTFRELGSNEKLFF TRBV2
CATSRDRGSNEQFF TRBV15
CASSQVPHNQGNYYGYTF TRBV4-1
CASSPGRDGYTF TRBV11-2
CATSETRTPGNTIYF TRBV15
CASSLRIEDYGYTF TRBV7-9
CASSDTQLESSTDTQYF TRBV6-4
CASSQDGTGSQPQHF TRBV4-3
CASRAAGLYGYTF TRBV6-5
CASSLSRLDEQYF TRBV5-1
CATARDRGEQFF TRBV10-3
CASSADRALATGELFF TRBV6-4
CASSPTTGGGNQPQHF TRBV18
CASSPSGTPSNYGYTF TRBV9
CASSLGLARDEQYF TRBV3-1/TRBV3-2
CASSQGTGSGTDTQYF TRBV14
CASSRGPQETQYF TRBV11-2
CASSPGQGNNEQFF TRBV7-7
CASSYRGSGRTEAFF TRBV7-2
CASGDRVNQPQHF TRBV10-2
CASSIDAGVTDTQYF TRBV19
CASSLYGGEKLFF TRBV27
CASSFGQGSRLREKLFF TRBV5-1
CASSQDLRSSSEKLFF TRBV3-1/TRBV3-2
CASSPELGSQPQHF TRBV19
CASSLSRGSSYEQYF TRBV11-2
CASSITGSYEQYF TRBV19
CASSLGLAGGPDTQYF TRBV7-8
CASRLAPNTGELFF TRBV10-2
CATSRVGGGSSYGYTF TRBV15
CASSLSGEDIQYF TRBV11-2
CASSRLQGYQNTEAFF TRBV4-3
CASSQEDDRRAEAFF TRBV4-3
CASQLQEGYGYTF TRBV5-1
CAISDTGLAAGELFF TRBV10-3
CASSQELSQGARKLFF TRBV4-3
CASSPPWPSTDTQYF TRBV5-6
CAITGGGTGGPVNTQYF TRBV10-3
CASSLGVEQYF TRBV6-2/TRBV6-3
CASSQDPTAGTYEQYF TRBV4-1
CASSPRVVTGELFF TRBV9
CASSFQGRQADNQPQHF TRBV7-8
CASSLAQGRRTDTQYF TRBV7-6
CASSPGTLNEQFF TRBV25-1